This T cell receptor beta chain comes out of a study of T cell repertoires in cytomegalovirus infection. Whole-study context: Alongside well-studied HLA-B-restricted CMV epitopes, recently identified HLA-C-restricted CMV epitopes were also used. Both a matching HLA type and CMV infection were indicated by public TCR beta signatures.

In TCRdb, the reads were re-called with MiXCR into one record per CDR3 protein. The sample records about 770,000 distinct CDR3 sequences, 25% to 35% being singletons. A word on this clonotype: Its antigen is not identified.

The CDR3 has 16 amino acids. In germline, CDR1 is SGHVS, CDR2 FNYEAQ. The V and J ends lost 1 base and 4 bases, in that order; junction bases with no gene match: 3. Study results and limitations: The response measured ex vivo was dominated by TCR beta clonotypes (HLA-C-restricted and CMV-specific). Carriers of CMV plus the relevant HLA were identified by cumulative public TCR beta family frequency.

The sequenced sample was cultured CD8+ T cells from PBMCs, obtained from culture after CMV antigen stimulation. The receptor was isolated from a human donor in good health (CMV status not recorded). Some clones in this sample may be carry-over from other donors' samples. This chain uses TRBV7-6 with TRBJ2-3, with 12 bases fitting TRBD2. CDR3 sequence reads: CASSLGTSGVADTQYF. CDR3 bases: TGTGCCAGCAGCTTAGGGACTAGCGGGGTAGCAGATACGCAGTATTTT.